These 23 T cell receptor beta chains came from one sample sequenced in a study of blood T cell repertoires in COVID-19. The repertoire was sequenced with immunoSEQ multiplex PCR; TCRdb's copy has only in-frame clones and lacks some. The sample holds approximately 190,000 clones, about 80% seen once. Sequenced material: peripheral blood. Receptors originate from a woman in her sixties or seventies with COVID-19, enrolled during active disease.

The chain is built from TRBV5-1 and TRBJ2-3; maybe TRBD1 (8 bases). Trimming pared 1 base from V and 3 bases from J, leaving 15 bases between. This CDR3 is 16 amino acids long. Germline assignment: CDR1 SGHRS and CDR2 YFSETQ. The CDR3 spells CASSLLGQGGTDTQYF. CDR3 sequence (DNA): TGCGCCAGCAGCTTGCTCGGACAGGGAGGGACAGATACGCAGTATTTT.

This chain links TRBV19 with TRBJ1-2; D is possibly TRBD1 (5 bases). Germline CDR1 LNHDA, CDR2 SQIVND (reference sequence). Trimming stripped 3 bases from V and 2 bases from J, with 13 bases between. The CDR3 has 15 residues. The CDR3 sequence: CASSIGGAPNYGYTF. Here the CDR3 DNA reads TGTGCCAGTAGTATTGGAGGGGCCCCGAACTATGGCTACACCTTC. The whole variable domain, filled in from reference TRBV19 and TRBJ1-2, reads DGGITQSPKYLFRKEGQNVTLSCEQNLNHDAMYWYRQDPGQGLRLIYYSQIVNDFQKGDIAEGYSVSREKKESFPLTVTSAQKNPTAFYLCASSIGGAPNYGYTFGSGTRLTVV.

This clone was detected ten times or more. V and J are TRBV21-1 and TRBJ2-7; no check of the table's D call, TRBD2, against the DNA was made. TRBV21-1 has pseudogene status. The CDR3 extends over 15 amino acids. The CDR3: CASSKVEQEGYEQYF. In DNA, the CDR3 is TGTGCCAGCAGCAAAGTTGAGCAGGAGGGCTACGAGCAGTACTTC.

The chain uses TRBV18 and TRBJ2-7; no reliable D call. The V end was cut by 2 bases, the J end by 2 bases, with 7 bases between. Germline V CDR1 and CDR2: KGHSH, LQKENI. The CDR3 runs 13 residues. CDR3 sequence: CASSPDITYEQYV. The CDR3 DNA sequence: TGTGCCAGCTCACCAGACATCACCTACGAGCAGTACGTC.

The CDR3 region has the DNA TGTGCCAGCAGCGTAGCGGCGGGCTCTGGAAACACCATATATTTT. Amino acids: CASSVAAGSGNTIYF. The chain carries TRBV9 and TRBJ1-3, with D hard to call. The germline CDR1 and CDR2 sequences are SGDLS and YYNGEE. There are 15 residues in the CDR3. The ends were cut back, 0 bases at V and 0 bases at J, with 7 bases in the middle.

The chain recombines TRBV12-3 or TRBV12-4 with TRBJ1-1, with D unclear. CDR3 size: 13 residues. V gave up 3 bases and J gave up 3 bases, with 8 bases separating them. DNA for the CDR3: TGTGCCAGCAGTTTGAGCTCCGACACTGAAGCTTTCTTT. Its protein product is CASSLSSDTEAFF.

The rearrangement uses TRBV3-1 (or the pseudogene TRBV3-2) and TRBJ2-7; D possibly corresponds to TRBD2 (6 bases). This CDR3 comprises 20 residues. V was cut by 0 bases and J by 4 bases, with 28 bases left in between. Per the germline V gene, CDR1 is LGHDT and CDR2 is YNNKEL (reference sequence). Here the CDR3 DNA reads TGTGCCAGCAGCCAAGAGGATCCGGGACTCCCCTCGGTTCGGTTGTACGAGCAGTACTTC. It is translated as CASSQEDPGLPSVRLYEQYF.

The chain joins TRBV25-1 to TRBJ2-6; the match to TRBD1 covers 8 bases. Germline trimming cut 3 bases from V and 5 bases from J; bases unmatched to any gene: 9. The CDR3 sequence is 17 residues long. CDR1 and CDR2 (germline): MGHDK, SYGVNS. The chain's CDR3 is CASSDPGQVVWANVLTF. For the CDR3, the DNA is TGTGCCAGCAGTGATCCGGGACAGGTCGTTTGGGCCAACGTCCTGACTTTC.

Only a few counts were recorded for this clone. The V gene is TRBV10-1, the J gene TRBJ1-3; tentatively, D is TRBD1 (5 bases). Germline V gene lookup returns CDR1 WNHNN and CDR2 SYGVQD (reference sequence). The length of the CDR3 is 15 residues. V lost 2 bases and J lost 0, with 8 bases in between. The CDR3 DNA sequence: TGCGCCAGCAGTGAGACCCAGGGCTCTGGAAACACCATATATTTT. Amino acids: CASSETQGSGNTIYF.

CDR3 loop: CASSLAKGGKAFF. The CDR3 coding sequence is TGTGCCAGCAGCTTGGCCAAGGGGGGGAAGGCTTTCTTT. The chain joins TRBV5-6 to TRBJ1-1; tentative D call: TRBD1 (6 bases). Germline CDR1 SGHDT, CDR2 YYEEEE. The CDR3 extends over 13 amino acids. With 0 bases removed from V and 11 bases from J, the gap between germline ends came to 14 bases.

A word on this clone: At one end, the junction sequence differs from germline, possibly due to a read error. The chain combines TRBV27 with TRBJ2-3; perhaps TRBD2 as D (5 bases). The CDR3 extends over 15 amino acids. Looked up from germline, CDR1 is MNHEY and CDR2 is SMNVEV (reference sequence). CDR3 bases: TGTGCCAGCAGTTTACTTACGTGGGGAGCAGATACGCGGTATTTT. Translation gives CASSLLTWGADTRYF.

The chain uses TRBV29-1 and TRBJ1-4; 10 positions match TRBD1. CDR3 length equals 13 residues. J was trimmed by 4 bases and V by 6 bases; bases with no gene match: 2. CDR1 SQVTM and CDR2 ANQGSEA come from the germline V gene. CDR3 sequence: CSVGDRGNEKLFF. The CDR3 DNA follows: TGCAGCGTCGGGGACAGGGGTAATGAAAAACTGTTTTTT.

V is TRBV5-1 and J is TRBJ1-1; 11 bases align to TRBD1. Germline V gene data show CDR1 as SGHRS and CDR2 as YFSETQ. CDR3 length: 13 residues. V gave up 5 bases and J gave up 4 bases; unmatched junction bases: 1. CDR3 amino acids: CASSGQGATEAFF. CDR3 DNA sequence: TGCGCCAGCAGTGGACAGGGGGCCACTGAAGCTTTCTTT.

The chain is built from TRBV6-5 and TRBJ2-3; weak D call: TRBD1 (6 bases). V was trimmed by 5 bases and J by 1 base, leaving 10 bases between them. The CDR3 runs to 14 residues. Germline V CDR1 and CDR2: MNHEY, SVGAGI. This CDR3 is CASSPDRGTDTQYF. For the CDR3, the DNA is TGTGCCAGCAGTCCGGACAGAGGCACAGATACGCAGTATTTT.

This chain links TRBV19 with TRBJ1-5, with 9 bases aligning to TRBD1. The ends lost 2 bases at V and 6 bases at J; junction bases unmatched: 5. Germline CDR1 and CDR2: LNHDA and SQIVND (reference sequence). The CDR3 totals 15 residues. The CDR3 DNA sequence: TGTGCCAGTAGTATACTTGGACAGGGGTCTCAGCCCCAGCATTTT. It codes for CASSILGQGSQPQHF. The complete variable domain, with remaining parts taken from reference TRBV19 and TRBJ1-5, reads DGGITQSPKYLFRKEGQNVTLSCEQNLNHDAMYWYRQDPGQGLRLIYYSQIVNDFQKGDIAEGYSVSREKKESFPLTVTSAQKNPTAFYLCASSILGQGSQPQHFGDGTRLSIL.

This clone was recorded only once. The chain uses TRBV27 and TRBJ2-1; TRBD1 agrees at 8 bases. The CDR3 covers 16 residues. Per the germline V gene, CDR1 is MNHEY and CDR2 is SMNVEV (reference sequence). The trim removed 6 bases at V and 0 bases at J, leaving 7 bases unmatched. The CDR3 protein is CASRAGTGASYNEQFF. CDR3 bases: TGTGCCAGCAGGGCCGGGACAGGTGCCTCCTACAATGAGCAGTTCTTC.

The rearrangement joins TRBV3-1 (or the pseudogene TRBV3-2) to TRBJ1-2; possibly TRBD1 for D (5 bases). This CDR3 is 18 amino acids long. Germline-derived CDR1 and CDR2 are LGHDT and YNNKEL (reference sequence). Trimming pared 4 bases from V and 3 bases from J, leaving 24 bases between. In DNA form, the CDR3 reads TGTGCCAGCAGCCCCCAAAGGGCACCGGGGGTTCGGGACTATGGCTACACCTTC. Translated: CASSPQRAPGVRDYGYTF.

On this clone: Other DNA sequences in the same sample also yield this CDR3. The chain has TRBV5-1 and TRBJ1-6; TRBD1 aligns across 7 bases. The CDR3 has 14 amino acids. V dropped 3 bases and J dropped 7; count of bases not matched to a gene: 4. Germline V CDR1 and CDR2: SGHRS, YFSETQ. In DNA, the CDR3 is TGCGCCAGCAGCTCCCGGGACAGAAATTCACCCCTCCACTTT. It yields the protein CASSSRDRNSPLHF.

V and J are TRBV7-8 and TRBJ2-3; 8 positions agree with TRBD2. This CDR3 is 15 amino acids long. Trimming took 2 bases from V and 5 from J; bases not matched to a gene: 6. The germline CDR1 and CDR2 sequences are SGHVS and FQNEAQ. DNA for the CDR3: TGTGCCAGCAGCTTACAACGGGGGGGCCAAGATACGCAGTATTTT. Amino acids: CASSLQRGGQDTQYF.

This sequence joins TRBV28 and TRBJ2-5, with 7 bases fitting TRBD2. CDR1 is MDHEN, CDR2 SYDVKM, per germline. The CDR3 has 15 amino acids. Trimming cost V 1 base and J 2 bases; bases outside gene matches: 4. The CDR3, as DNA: TGTGCCAGCAGTTTATTGTCGGGGGGACAAGAGACCCAGTACTTC. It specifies CASSLLSGGQETQYF.

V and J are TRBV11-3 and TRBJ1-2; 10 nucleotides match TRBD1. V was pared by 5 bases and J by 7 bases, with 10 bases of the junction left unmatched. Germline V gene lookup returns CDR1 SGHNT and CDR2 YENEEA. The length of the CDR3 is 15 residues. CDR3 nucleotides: TGTGCCAGCAGCCCCAGGACAGGGGGGATTAGTGGCTACACCTTC. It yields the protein CASSPRTGGISGYTF.

CDR3 sequence reads: CASSWPTGLRDEQFF. CDR3 DNA: TGTGCCAGCAGCTGGCCGACAGGGTTAAGGGATGAGCAGTTCTTC. The chain recombines TRBV5-5 with TRBJ2-1; TRBD1 agrees at 7 bases. The V gene end was trimmed by 3 bases and the J gene end by 8 bases; junction bases not matched to a gene: 11. The CDR3 is made up of 15 amino acids. Germline assignment: CDR1 SGHKS and CDR2 YYEKEE (reference sequence).

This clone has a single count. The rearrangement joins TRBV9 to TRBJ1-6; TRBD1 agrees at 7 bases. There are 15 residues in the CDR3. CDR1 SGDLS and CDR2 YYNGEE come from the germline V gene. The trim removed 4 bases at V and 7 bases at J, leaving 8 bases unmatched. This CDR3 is CASSSTGTENSPLHF. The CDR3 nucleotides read TGTGCCAGCAGCTCAACCGGGACAGAAAATTCACCCCTCCACTTT.